The source of this TCR beta chain is a study of Graves' ophthalmopathy and Graves' hyperthyroidism. Study-wide background: Peripheral blood was gathered at first diagnosis, ahead of any treatment whatsoever.

The V end was cut by 7 bases, the J end by 2 bases, with 13 bases between. CDR1 and CDR2 from the germline V gene are DFQATT and SNEGSKA (reference sequence). This CDR3 is built from 13 residues. RNA transcripts were the source from which TCR beta CDR3 regions were amplified. HTBI primers were employed in first-round RT-PCR, then a second-round multiplex PCR followed. TCRdb re-called the multiplex PCR reads with MiXCR, one entry per CDR3 protein. Altogether some 240,000 distinct CDR3 sequences are present, 45% to 55% being singletons, with the ten largest covering roughly 45%. Study-level points and caveats: Detection in blood was also observed for most expanded thyroid clonotypes above 0.001 frequency. Sensitivity of roughly 64% and specificity of 72.22% were achieved by the model that predicted ophthalmopathy progression.

Uncontrolled infections, other autoimmune diseases, pregnancy or lactation barred patients from enrollment. As to this clonotype: Its antigen remains unknown.

This chain joins TRBV20-1 and TRBJ2-3; D not resolved. Input material: peripheral blood. The receptor's source is an adult man with Graves' ophthalmopathy. The CDR3 region is CSVGLAFTDTQYF. The CDR3 nucleotides read TGCAGTGTTGGGCTCGCCTTCACAGATACGCAGTATTTT.